This TCR beta chain derives from a study of pediatric ulcerative colitis (dated by TCRdb to about 2019). For the wider study: Among the ulcerative colitis patients, fewer than ten had pancolitis and two had left-sided colitis, and histology in every patient was consistent with ulcerative colitis. By Pediatric Ulcerative Colitis Activity Index, a couple of patients had mild disease, several had moderate disease and three had acute severe colitis. Nine newly diagnosed, treatment-naive pediatric ulcerative colitis patients and a few non-IBD control children each provided paired blood and rectal samples. Beyond this particular receptor, the publication reports: With only a handful of individuals, the healthy control group was small. For technical reasons, substantially fewer templates were yielded by the blood samples of a couple of patients, and these blood samples were excluded from blood-rectal overlap analysis. Clonal overlap between a subject's own blood and rectum was significantly greater in ulcerative colitis patients than in controls, which suggests more T cell trafficking to inflamed tissue. T cells from blood may have been included in the rectal pinch biopsies, particularly in patients with overt colitis. A couple of rectal CDR3 clonotypes were present in all ulcerative colitis patients and in none of the controls. Controls, mild-moderate and acute severe colitis patients were separated by rectal repertoire features, and reduced rectal diversity due to clonal expansions was observed in acute severe colitis. Repertoires were derived from total lymphocyte DNA, so rare subsets such as regulatory T cells may have patterns not reflected.

Concerning this clone: Its antigen is unknown. Qualities for individual bases were not recorded, and no much larger clone is one base off.

One to two pinch biopsies were taken from the rectum for research during colonoscopy. Before the diagnostic colonoscopy, none of the ulcerative colitis patients had been given any immunosuppressive medication. Before DNA isolation, rectal biopsies were subjected to proteinase K digestion. The Wizard kit (Promega) was used to extract genomic DNA from both blood and intestinal samples. The V end loses 1 base and the J end loses 5 bases, and a stretch of 11 bases separates them. The CDR3 covers 13 residues, taking in both the cysteine and the phenylalanine. Of the read, only the CDR3 DNA is kept; its 39 bases are in frame from base 1. The germline V gene encodes CDR1 SQVTM and CDR2 ANQGSEA. Using the immunoSEQ TRB Survey service, rearranged CDR3 beta regions were amplified from genomic DNA with multiplex V and J primers. To keep sequencing depth equal across samples, survey-level depth of up to 500,000 reads per sample was applied. Libraries were purified and pooled, and sequencing was performed on Illumina technology. The authors' analysis ran thus. Productive clonality, sample overlap, pairwise scatters, CDR3 beta length, V/D/J gene usage and productiveness were assessed with immunoSEQ online tools. Calculated diversity was defined as the number of unique rearrangements divided by total templates, multiplied by 100, and Shannon and Simpson indices were computed as well. Z-score normalized data were analyzed by principal component analysis with the R prcomp function and the ggbiplot package. Morisita's index was used to measure clonal overlap between blood and rectum within each subject. The table comes from immuneACCESS by way of TCRdb, which keeps in-frame sequences with V and J called. Part of the clones is missing from these tables; in studies checked, under half for an unresolved V gene and the rest for unknown reasons. From that table come the V and J calls and clone size; the DNA was used to work out D and trimming. The sample has more than 40,000 clones on record, about 79% of them singletons. The ten top clones hold 3% to 4.5% of the sample.

This TCR came from a girl between 10 and 17 years old with moderate ulcerative colitis. The rearrangement combines TRBV29-1 with TRBJ2-5; tentative D gene TRBD1, with 5 bases matching. The sample consisted of gut tissue. The CDR3 region: CSVEGRVRETQYF. The bases are TGCAGCGTTGAAGGCAGGGTCCGGGAGACCCAGTACTTC.